This T cell receptor beta chain is drawn from a study of blood T cell repertoires in COVID-19. Only in-frame clones appear in the TCRdb table, and some are missing; sequencing was by immunoSEQ multiplex PCR. The sample lists 180,000 or so clones; more than 75% were seen once. The V gene end was trimmed by 9 bases and the J gene end by 7 bases; junction bases not matched to a gene: 11. The CDR3 runs to 13 residues. Germline V gene sequence: CDR1 MGHRA, CDR2 YSYEKL. In assigning cohorts, the study relied on participant-reported clinical history. People in the exposed group encountered a COVID-19 case within 2 weeks before entering the study.

V usage is TRBV4-1 and J usage is TRBJ2-7, with 8 bases lining up with TRBD2. Sequenced material: PBMCs or T cells enriched from blood (not recorded which). The origin of this receptor is a man aged 60 to 75 who had been exposed to COVID-19. The DNA of the CDR3 is TGCGCCAGTTCGCCGGGACTAGTGGCAGAGCAGTACTTC. Amino acids: CASSPGLVAEQYF.